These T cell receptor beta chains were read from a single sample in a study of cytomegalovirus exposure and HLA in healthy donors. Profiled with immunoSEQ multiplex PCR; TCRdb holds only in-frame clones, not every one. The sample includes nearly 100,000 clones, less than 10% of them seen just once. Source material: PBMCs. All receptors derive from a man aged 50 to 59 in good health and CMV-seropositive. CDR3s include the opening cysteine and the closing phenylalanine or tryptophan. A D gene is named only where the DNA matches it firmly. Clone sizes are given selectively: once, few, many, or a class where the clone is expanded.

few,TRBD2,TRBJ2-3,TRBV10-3,TGTGCCATCAGTGACGGGACTAGCGCTAAAGATACGCAGTATTTT,CAISDGTSAKDTQYF
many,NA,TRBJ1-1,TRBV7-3,TGTGCCAGCAGCTCAGTCCAGGTGAACACTGAAGCTTTCTTT,CASSSVQVNTEAFF
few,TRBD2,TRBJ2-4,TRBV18,TGTGCCAGCTCACCTAGACACGGGACTAGCGGGACCCTAGCCAAAAACATTCAGTACTTC,CASSPRHGTSGTLAKNIQYF
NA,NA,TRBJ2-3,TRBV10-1,TGCGCCAGCCAGGGGACCGGCACAGATACGCAGTATTTT,CASQGTGTDTQYF
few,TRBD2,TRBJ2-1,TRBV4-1,TGCGCCAGCAGCCACCCCGGACTAGCGGGAGGGCCGAATCGGAATGAGCAGTTCTTC,CASSHPGLAGGPNRNEQFF
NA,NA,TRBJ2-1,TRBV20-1,TGCAGTGCTAACGGTCATGAGCAGTTCTTC,CSANGHEQFF
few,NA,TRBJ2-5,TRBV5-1,TGCGCCAGCAGCTCCGGGACACCAGGAGAGACCCAGTACTTC,CASSSGTPGETQYF
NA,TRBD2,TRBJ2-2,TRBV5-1,TGCGCCAGCAGCTTGTCGCTAGCGGGGGCCGGGGAGCTGTTTTTT,CASSLSLAGAGELFF
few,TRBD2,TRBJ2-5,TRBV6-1,TGTGCCAGCAGTATTTTAGCGGGAGCGGGAGAGACCCAGTACTTC,CASSILAGAGETQYF
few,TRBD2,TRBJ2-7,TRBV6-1,TGTGCCGGGGGGGTAACTCACTACGAGCAGTACTTC,CAGGVTHYEQYF
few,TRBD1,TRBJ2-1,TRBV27,TGTGCCAGCAGTTTCAAAGTATACTTAGGGGACAGGGGTCCGCAACCAGACTACAATGAGCAGTTCTTC,CASSFKVYLGDRGPQPDYNEQFF
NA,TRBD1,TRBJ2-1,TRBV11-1,TGTGCCAGCAGACTAGGCCAGGGGGCTTGGAATGAGCAGTTCTTC,CASRLGQGAWNEQFF
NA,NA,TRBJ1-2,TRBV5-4,TGTGCCAGAAGCGATCGGGGAGGAAGAGGCTACACCTTC,CARSDRGGRGYTF
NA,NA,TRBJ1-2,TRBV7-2,TGTGCCAGCAGCTTAGCGAAAATCAGCGGCTATGGCTACACCTTC,CASSLAKISGYGYTF
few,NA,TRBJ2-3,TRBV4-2,TGTGCCAGCAGCCAAGAGCACTACCCAGCCACAGATACGCAGTATTTT,CASSQEHYPATDTQYF
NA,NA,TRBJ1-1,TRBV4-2,TGTGCCAGCAGCGTAGACAGGAACACTGAAGCTTTCTTT,CASSVDRNTEAFF
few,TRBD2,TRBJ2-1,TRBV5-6,TGTGCCAGCAGCTTCGGGACTAGCGGGAGATGGGATGAGCAGTTCTTC,CASSFGTSGRWDEQFF
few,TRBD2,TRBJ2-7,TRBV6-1,TGTGCCAGCGGGGAGCGGGAGACGAGCGAGCAGTACTTC,CASGERETSEQYF
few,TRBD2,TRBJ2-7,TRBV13,TGTGCCAGCGGCGATGGGACTAGTCGGGAAAAGTACTTC,CASGDGTSREKYF
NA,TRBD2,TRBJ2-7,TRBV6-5,TGTGCCAGCAGTCCGACTAGCGGGAGCTCCTACGAGCAGTACTTC,CASSPTSGSSYEQYF
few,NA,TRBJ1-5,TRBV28,TGTGCCAGCAGTTCAGGGTCAGGGGGCAATCAGCCCCAGCATTTT,CASSSGSGGNQPQHF
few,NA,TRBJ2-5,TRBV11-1,TGTGCCAGCTACAAACAAGAGGAAGAGACCCAGTACTTC,CASYKQEEETQYF
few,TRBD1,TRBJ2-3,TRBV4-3,TGCGCCAGCAGCCAAGATACAGGGGGAGTTGATACGCAGTATTTT,CASSQDTGGVDTQYF
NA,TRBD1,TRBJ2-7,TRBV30,TGTGCCTGCGTTCCCCAGGACAGGGGGAAATACGAGCAGTACTTC,CACVPQDRGKYEQYF
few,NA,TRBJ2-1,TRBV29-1,TGCAGCGTTGGGTGGGAGCTGTACAATGAGCAGTTCTTC,CSVGWELYNEQFF
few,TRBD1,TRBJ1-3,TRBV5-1,TGCGCCAGCAGCTTGGATGACAGGGTCGGAAACACCATATATTTT,CASSLDDRVGNTIYF
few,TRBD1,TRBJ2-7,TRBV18,TGTGCCAGCTCACATCGACAGGGGGGATCCTACGAGCAGTACTTC,CASSHRQGGSYEQYF
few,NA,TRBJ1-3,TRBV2,TGTGCCAGCAGTAGGGGGATTTACTCTGGAAACACCATATATTTT,CASSRGIYSGNTIYF
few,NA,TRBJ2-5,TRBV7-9,TGTGCCAGCAGCCGTGCAGGGCAAGAGACCCAGTACTTC,CASSRAGQETQYF
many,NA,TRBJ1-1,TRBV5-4,TGTGCCAGCAGCTCCCCCGGGACAATGAACACTGAAGCTTTCTTT,CASSSPGTMNTEAFF
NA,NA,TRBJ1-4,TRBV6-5,TGTGCCAGCAGTTACTCGATGACGGGGTCTAATGAAAAACTGTTTTTT,CASSYSMTGSNEKLFF
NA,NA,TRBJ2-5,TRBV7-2,TGTGCCAGCAGCCTAAATCCAGCGGGCTGGGAAGAGACCCAGTACTTC,CASSLNPAGWEETQYF
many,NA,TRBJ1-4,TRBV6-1,TGTGCCAGCAGTGAGGTTACCAGGGGATTTGAAAAACTGTTTTTT,CASSEVTRGFEKLFF
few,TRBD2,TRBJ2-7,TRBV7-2,TGTGCCAGCAGAGACCCGGGACTAGCGCCCAGCTCCTACGAGCAGTACTTC,CASRDPGLAPSSYEQYF
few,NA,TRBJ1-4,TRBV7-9,TGTGCCAGCAGCTTAGGCAGGAACTCAAGGGAAAAACTGTTTTTT,CASSLGRNSREKLFF
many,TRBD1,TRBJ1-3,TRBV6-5,TGTGCCAGCAGTCTTGACAGGGGGCACGGAAACACCATATATTTT,CASSLDRGHGNTIYF
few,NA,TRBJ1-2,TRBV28,TGTGCCAGCAGTTTATCACCGGGGGTTTCTGGCTACACCTTC,CASSLSPGVSGYTF
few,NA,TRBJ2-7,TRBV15,TGTGCCACCTCGGAGACGGGTGGTTACGAGCAGTACTTC,CATSETGGYEQYF
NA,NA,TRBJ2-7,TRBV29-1,TGCAGCGTTGAAAGGTCCAGGGGCTACGAGCAGTACTTC,CSVERSRGYEQYF
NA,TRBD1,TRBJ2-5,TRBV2,TGTGCCATCAGACAGGGCTCGGTCCAAGAGACCCAGTACTTC,CAIRQGSVQETQYF
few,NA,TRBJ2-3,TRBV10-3,TGTGCCATCAGTGAGTCAGCGGGCAGGGCGGTTGGGACGCAGTATTTT,CAISESAGRAVGTQYF
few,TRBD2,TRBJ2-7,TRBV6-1,TGTGCCAGCTCCCCCTCGGGCGGGGGAACCTACGAGCAGTACTTC,CASSPSGGGTYEQYF
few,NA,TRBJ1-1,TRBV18,TGTGCCAGCTCACTCCGAGGCCCGAACACTGAAGCTTTCTTT,CASSLRGPNTEAFF
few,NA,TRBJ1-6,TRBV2,TGTGCCAGCAGTGGGCCAATGGGAGAGAGCTCCTATAATTCACCCCTCCACTTT,CASSGPMGESSYNSPLHF
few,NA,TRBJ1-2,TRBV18,TGTGCCAGCTCACCAAAGGAGGCAGGGGCAGGGTATGGCTACACCTTC,CASSPKEAGAGYGYTF
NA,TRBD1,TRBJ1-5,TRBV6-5,TGTGCCAGCAGAGACAGGGGTTATAGCAATCAGCCCCAGCATTTT,CASRDRGYSNQPQHF
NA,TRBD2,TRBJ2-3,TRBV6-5,TGTGCCAGCAGTTCTAGCGGGAGCTCAGATACGCAGTATTTT,CASSSSGSSDTQYF
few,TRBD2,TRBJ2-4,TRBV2,TGTGCCAGCAGTGAAGCGGGACTAGCGGGTTGGGCCAAAAACATTCAGTACTTC,CASSEAGLAGWAKNIQYF
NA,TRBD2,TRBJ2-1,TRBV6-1,TGTGCCAGCAGTGAAGTGGCGGGAGCGGGGTATTCGAAGCAGTTCTTC,CASSEVAGAGYSKQFF
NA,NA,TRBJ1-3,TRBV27,TGTGCCAGCAGTTTTAGCCCGGGGGACACCATATATTTT,CASSFSPGDTIYF
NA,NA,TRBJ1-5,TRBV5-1,TGCGCCAGCAGCCCGGACAGTGGTACGCCCCAGCATTTT,CASSPDSGTPQHF
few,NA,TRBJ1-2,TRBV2,TGTGCCAGCGTACGGGACTATGGCTACACCTTC,CASVRDYGYTF
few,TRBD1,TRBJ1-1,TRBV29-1,TGCAGCTTCGACAGGGGTCGAGGAGCTTTCTTT,CSFDRGRGAFF
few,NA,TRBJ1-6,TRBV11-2,TGTGCCAGCAGCTTAATCGGCTCCTATAATTCACCCCTCCACTTT,CASSLIGSYNSPLHF
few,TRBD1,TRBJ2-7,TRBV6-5,TGTGCCAGCAGTTACCCCGGGACAGGGGAGTCCTACGAGCAGTACTTC,CASSYPGTGESYEQYF